The source of this TCR beta chain is a study of metastatic and nonmetastatic thyroid tumors (dated by TCRdb to about 2020). About the investigation overall: Repertoires from peripheral blood and from tumor or nodule tissue samples of malignant and benign thyroid patients were compared.

No patient had received any treatment before thyroid surgery. Using T-cell receptor beta sequencing, the researchers looked back retrospectively at clinical samples from patients, gathered between the early 2010s and the late 2010s. A distance of 17 bases separates the germline ends of V and J, which lose 3 bases and 5 bases respectively. CDR1 and CDR2, looked up from the germline V gene, are SNHLY and FYNNEI. The CDR3, from cysteine to phenylalanine, totals 15 residues. Only the CDR3 portion is preserved as DNA: 45 bases, with reading frame beginning at the first base. This clone was recorded at least ten times. Its recognized antigen is unknown. This clone may be a read error of a much larger clone one base away. Other DNA sequences of this sample code for an identical CDR3. Library method: PCR. Sequencing took place on an Illumina HiSeq 4000. High-throughput sequencing was used to profile the TCR beta-chain CDR3 region of each patient. For the original study's pipeline: A classifier to discriminate distant-metastatic papillary thyroid cancer patients was built from CDR3 differences across clinicopathological groups. To measure repertoire diversity the researchers used the Shannon index, while the Morisita-Horn index served to gauge how similar the tumor and blood repertoires were. In-frame beta chains were kept once TCRdb had trimmed the public reads at Q25 with fastp and called clones with MiXCR. TCRdb's processing, not the authors', yielded these V and J calls. The sample table holds about 48,000 clones, of which roughly 23% were seen once. Approximately 3.9% of the sample rests with the top ten.

Here is what the overall study found, with its caveats: In both blood and tumor samples, TCR beta diversity was reported to be significantly higher in malignant tumors than in benign nodules.

The receptor was isolated from a male donor with papillary thyroid cancer or a benign thyroid nodule (not recorded which). Some clones in this sample may be carry-over from other donors' samples. Here the chain combines TRBV2 and TRBJ2-7; the D segment cannot be called with confidence. The specimen sequenced was blood. The nucleotide sequence reads TGTGCCAGCAGTGAGATCTCGTCATTTGGCCACGAGCAGTACTTC. This yields the protein CASSEISSFGHEQYF.